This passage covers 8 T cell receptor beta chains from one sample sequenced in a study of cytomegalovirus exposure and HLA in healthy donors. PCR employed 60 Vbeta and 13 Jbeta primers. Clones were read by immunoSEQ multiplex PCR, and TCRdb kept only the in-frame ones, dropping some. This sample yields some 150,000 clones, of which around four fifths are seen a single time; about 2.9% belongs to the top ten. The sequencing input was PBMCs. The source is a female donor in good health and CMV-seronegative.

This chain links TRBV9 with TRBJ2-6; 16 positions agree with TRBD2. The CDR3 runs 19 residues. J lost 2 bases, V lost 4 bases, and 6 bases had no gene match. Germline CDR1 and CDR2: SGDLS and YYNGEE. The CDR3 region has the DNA TGTGCCAGCAGCCCCGGGACTAGCGGGAGGGGTGCTGGGGCCAACGTCCTGACTTTC. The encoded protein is CASSPGTSGRGAGANVLTF.

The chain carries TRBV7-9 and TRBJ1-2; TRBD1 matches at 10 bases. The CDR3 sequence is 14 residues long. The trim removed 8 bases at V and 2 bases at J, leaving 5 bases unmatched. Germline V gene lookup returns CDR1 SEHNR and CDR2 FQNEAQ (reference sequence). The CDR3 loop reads CASQGQGNNYGYTF. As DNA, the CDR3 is TGTGCCAGCCAGGGACAGGGGAACAACTATGGCTACACCTTC.

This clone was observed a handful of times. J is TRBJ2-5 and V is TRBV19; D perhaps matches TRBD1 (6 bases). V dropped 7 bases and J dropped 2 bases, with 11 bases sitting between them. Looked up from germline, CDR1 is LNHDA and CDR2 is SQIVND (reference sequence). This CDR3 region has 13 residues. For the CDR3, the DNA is TGTGCCAGTAACACAGGGACACAAGAGACCCAGTACTTC. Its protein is CASNTGTQETQYF.

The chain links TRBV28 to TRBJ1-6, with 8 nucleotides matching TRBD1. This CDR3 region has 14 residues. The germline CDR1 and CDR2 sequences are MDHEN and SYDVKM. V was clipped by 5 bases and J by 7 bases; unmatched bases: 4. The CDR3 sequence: CASSGQGANSPLHF. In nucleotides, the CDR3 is TGTGCCAGCAGTGGCCAGGGGGCCAATTCACCCCTCCACTTT.

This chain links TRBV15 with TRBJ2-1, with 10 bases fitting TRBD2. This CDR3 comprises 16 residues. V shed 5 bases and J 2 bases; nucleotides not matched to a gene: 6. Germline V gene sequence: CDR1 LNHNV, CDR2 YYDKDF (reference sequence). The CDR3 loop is CATSAELAGPYNEQFF. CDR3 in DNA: TGTGCCACCAGCGCCGAACTAGCGGGGCCCTACAATGAGCAGTTCTTC.

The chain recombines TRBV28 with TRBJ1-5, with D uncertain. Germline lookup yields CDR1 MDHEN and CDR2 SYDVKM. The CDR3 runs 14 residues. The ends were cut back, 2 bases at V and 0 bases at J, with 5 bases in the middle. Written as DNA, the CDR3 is TGTGCCAGCAGTTTACGTATTAGCAATCAGCCCCAGCATTTT. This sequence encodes CASSLRISNQPQHF.

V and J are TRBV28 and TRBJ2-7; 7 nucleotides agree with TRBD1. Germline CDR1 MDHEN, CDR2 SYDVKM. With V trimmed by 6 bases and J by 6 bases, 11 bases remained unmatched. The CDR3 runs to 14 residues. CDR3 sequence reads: CASSIDRVQGEQYF. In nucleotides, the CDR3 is TGTGCCAGCAGCATTGACAGGGTTCAGGGCGAGCAGTACTTC.

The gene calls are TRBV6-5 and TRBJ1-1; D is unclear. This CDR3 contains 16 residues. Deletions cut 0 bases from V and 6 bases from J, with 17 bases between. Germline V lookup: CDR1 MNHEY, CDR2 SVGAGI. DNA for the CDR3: TGTGCCAGCAGTTACTCCCCGTGGGAGGGAAAGGCTGAAGCTTTCTTT. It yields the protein CASSYSPWEGKAEAFF.